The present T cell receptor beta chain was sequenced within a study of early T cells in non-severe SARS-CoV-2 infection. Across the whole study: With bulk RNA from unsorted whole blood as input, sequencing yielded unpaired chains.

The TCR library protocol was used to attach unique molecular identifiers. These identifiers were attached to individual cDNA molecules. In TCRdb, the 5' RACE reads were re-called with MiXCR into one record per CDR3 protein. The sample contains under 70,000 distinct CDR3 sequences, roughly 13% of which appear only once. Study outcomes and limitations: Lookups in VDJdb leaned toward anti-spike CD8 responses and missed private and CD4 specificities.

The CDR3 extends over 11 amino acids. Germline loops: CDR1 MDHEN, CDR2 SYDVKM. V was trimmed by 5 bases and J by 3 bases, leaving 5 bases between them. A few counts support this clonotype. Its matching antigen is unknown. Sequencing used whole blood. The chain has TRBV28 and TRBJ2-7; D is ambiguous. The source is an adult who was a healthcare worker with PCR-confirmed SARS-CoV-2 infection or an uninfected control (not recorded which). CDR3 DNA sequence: TGTGCCAGCAGTGAACTCTACGAGCAGTACTTC. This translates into CASSELYEQYF.